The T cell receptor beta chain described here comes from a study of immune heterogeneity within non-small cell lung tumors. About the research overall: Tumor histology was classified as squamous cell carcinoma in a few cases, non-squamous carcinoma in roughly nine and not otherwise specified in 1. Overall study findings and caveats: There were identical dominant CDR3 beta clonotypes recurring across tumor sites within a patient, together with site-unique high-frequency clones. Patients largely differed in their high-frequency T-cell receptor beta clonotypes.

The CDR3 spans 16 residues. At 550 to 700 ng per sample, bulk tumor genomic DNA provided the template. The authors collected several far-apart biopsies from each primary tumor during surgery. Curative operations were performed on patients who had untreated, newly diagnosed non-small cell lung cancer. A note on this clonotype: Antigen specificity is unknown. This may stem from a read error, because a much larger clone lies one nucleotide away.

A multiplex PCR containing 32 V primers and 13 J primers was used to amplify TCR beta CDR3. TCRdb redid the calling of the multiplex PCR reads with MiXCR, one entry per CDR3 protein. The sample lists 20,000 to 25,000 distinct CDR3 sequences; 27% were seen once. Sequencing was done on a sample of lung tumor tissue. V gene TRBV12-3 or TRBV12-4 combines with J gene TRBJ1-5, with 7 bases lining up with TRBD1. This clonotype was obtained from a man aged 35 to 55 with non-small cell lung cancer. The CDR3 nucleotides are TGTGCCGGCAGTTCGACAGGGAAGTCGGGCAATCAGCCCCAGCATTTT. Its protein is CAGSSTGKSGNQPQHF.